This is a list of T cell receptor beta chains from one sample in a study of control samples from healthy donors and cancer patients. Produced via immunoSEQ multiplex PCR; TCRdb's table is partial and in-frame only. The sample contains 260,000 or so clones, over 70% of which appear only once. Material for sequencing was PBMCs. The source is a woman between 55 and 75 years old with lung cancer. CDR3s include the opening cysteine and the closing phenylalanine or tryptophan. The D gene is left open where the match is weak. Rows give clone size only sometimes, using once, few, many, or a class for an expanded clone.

TGTGCCAGCAGTTTAAAAGCAGGGTATTCGAACACTGAAGCTTTCTTT CASSLKAGYSNTEAFF 16 NA TRBV27 NA TRBJ1-1
TGTGCCAGCAGCCAAATGGGACAGTACAATGAGCAGTTCTTC CASSQMGQYNEQFF 14 NA TRBV7-9 TRBD1 TRBJ2-1
TGTGCCAGCTCACCCCCCTCGCAGGGGAAGGGGGCGACCCAGTACTTC CASSPPSQGKGATQYF 16 NA TRBV18 TRBD1 TRBJ2-5
TGTGCCAGCAGGGGAGTCGACAATGAGCAGTTCTTC CASRGVDNEQFF 12 NA TRBV2 NA TRBJ2-1
TGCGCCAGCAGCTCTAGCGGGAGTAACGACGAGCAGTACTTC CASSSSGSNDEQYF 14 NA TRBV5-1 TRBD2 TRBJ2-7
TGCGCCAGCAGCCAGGGTTCCCGGGGGGCAACCTATAATTCACCCCTCCACTTT CASSQGSRGATYNSPLHF 18 NA TRBV4-1 NA TRBJ1-6
TGTGCCAGCCAGACGGGGTACGAGCAGTACTTC CASQTGYEQYF 11 few TRBV28 NA TRBJ2-7
TGTGCCAGCAGTTTAGGCACCTTTCTCACCTTC CASSLGTFLTF 11 NA TRBV12-3/TRBV12-4 NA TRBJ1-2
TGTGCCAGCAGCCCGCAGTCGGATACGCAGTATTTT CASSPQSDTQYF 12 once TRBV5-4 NA TRBJ2-3
TGTGCCAGCAGGTCCGGGGCCGGGGGAAATTCACCCCTCCACTTT CASRSGAGGNSPLHF 15 NA TRBV27 NA TRBJ1-6
TGTGCCAGCAGCTCCTGGCGTCAAGAGACCCAGTACTTC CASSSWRQETQYF 13 NA TRBV11-1 NA TRBJ2-5
TGTGCTAGTGGTTTGGTCCCAGGGAACACTGAAGCTTTCTTT CASGLVPGNTEAFF 14 NA TRBV12-5 NA TRBJ1-1
TGTGCCATCACTCGCGGGGTAGCGGGAAACACCGGGGAGCTGTTTTTT CAITRGVAGNTGELFF 16 NA TRBV10-3 TRBD2 TRBJ2-2
TGCGCCAGCAGCCTAGGACTAGCAACGTACAATGAGCAGTTCTTC CASSLGLATYNEQFF 15 NA TRBV4-1 TRBD2 TRBJ2-1
TGTGCCAGCATGAGGGGAACCGGGGAGCTGTTTTTT CASMRGTGELFF 12 NA TRBV27 NA TRBJ2-2
TGTGCCAGCAGTTTAAGCGGGGGGACTTCAGTCGAAGCTTTCTTT CASSLSGGTSVEAFF 15 few TRBV27 NA TRBJ1-1
TGTGCTAGTGGTTTGTCGGGCACAGATACGCAGTATTTT CASGLSGTDTQYF 13 NA TRBV12-5 NA TRBJ2-3
TGTGCCAGCAGTTACGAGGCAGGCGAGGGGGGCTACACCTTC CASSYEAGEGGYTF 14 NA TRBV6-5 NA TRBJ1-2
TGTGCCAGCAGCTTAGCGTGGGACAGCACCTACGAGCAGTACTTC CASSLAWDSTYEQYF 15 NA TRBV11-2 TRBD1 TRBJ2-7
TGTGCCAGCAGTCAAACAGGGTTAGGGGAGCCCCAGCATTTT CASSQTGLGEPQHF 14 NA TRBV27 NA TRBJ1-5
TGTGCCAGCAGTTACTCGACCCCCGGGGCTGGAAACACCATATATTTT CASSYSTPGAGNTIYF 16 NA TRBV6-5 NA TRBJ1-3
TGCGCCAGCAGCTCCGGGACACTTATTAACGGGGAGCTGTTTTTT CASSSGTLINGELFF 15 NA TRBV5-1 NA TRBJ2-2
TGTGCCAGTAAGGGACTAGCGGGGAGCACAGATACGCAGTATTTT CASKGLAGSTDTQYF 15 NA TRBV19 TRBD2 TRBJ2-3
TGTGCCAGCAGTTCCGGGACAGGGCTGTCACCCCTCCACTTT CASSSGTGLSPLHF 14 NA TRBV6-6 TRBD1 TRBJ1-6
TGCAGCGTTGTGGGGGGGAGTGGCTACACCTTC CSVVGGSGYTF 11 NA TRBV29-1 NA TRBJ1-2
TGTGCCAGCAGATCGGGACACCTCACTGAAGCTTTCTTT CASRSGHLTEAFF 13 NA TRBV6-5 NA TRBJ1-1
TGTGCCAGCAGGTCCGGGACAGAGCAGTACTTC CASRSGTEQYF 11 few TRBV2 NA TRBJ2-7
TGTGCCAGCAGCCCCGACGGGGACGCCAAGCAGTACTTC CASSPDGDAKQYF 13 few TRBV3-1/TRBV3-2 NA TRBJ2-7
TGCGCCAGCAGCTTGGGAGCTGAAGCTTTCTTT CASSLGAEAFF 11 few TRBV5-1 NA TRBJ1-1
TGTGCCACCCGTACTTCTGGGGCCAACGTCCTGACTTTC CATRTSGANVLTF 13 NA TRBV15 NA TRBJ2-6
TGTGCCAGCAGTGACGGCCAGGGGGTGTACAATGAGCAGTTCTTC CASSDGQGVYNEQFF 15 NA TRBV6-1 TRBD1 TRBJ2-1
TGTGCCAGCAGTTTAAATGCCCCCTACGAGCAGTACTTC CASSLNAPYEQYF 13 few TRBV6-2/TRBV6-3 NA TRBJ2-7
TGTGCCAGCAGTTCGAACAGGGGGAACACTGAAGCTTTCTTT CASSSNRGNTEAFF 14 NA TRBV6-5 TRBD1 TRBJ1-1
TGTGCCAGCAGCTTAAGCGGGTCGAGCGAGCAGTACTTC CASSLSGSSEQYF 13 NA TRBV7-3 NA TRBJ2-7
TGTGCCAGCAGCCCCCAGGGAGGGCTCTATGGCTACACCTTC CASSPQGGLYGYTF 14 many TRBV7-3 NA TRBJ1-2
TGTGCCAGTGGGTGGATAACAACTAATGAAAAACTGTTTTTT CASGWITTNEKLFF 14 NA TRBV19 NA TRBJ1-4
TGTGCCAGCAGTGAGGCTACCACCTACGAGCAGTACTTC CASSEATTYEQYF 13 NA TRBV6-1 NA TRBJ2-7
TGTGCCAGCAGCTTCGGGGGTTTGGGGGACTATGGCTACACCTTC CASSFGGLGDYGYTF 15 NA TRBV7-9 NA TRBJ1-2
TGCGCCAGCAGCCAAGATTTGGGACAGGGGTACACCATATATTTT CASSQDLGQGYTIYF 15 many TRBV4-1 TRBD1 TRBJ1-3
TGTGCCTGGAGTGTACTATGGGGGGAAGCTTTCTTT CAWSVLWGEAFF 12 NA TRBV30 NA TRBJ1-1
TGTGCCAGCAGGGAAATCCGACTAGCGGGGGGGGCGGGGTACGAGCAGTACTTC CASREIRLAGGAGYEQYF 18 NA TRBV7-9 TRBD2 TRBJ2-7
TGCGCCAGCAGCTGGACAGGGGTCAGCTACGAGCAGTACTTC CASSWTGVSYEQYF 14 NA TRBV5-1 TRBD1 TRBJ2-7
TGCGCCAGCGGCCCCGCGGGGACAACTAATGAAAAACTGTTTTTT CASGPAGTTNEKLFF 15 NA TRBV5-1 NA TRBJ1-4
TGTGCCAGTAGTAATGAACAGGGGAACACTGAAGCTTTCTTT CASSNEQGNTEAFF 14 NA TRBV19 NA TRBJ1-1
TGTGCCAGCAGCTTAAGGCGGACGTCGTACAATGAGCAGTTCTTC CASSLRRTSYNEQFF 15 NA TRBV7-3 NA TRBJ2-1
TGTGCCAGCAGCCGGACAGAGTTCACTGAAGCTTTCTTT CASSRTEFTEAFF 13 NA TRBV7-9 NA TRBJ1-1
TGTGCCAGCAGTGACGGGAGGCCTCAGCCCCAGCATTTT CASSDGRPQPQHF 13 NA TRBV2 NA TRBJ1-5
TGTGCCAGCAGCTTAGCGCCAGCAGGAGGGAGCTCCTACGAGCAGTACTTC CASSLAPAGGSSYEQYF 17 once TRBV7-2 NA TRBJ2-7
TGCGCCAGCAGCTTGGAGTTGGGCGGGAGGGGGAATGAGCAGTTCTTC CASSLELGGRGNEQFF 16 NA TRBV5-1 TRBD2 TRBJ2-1